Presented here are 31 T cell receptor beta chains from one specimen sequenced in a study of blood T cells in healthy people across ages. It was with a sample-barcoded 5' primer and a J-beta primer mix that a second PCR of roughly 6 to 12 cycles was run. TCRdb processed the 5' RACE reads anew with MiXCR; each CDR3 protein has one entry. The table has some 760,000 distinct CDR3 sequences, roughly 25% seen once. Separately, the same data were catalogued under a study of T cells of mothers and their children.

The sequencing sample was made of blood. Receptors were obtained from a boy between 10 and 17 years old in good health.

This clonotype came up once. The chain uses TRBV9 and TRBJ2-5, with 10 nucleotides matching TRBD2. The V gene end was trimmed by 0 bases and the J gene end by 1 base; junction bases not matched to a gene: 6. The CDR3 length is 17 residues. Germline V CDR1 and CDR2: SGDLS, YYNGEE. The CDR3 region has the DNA TGTGCCAGCAGCGTAGTCGGTAGCGGGGGGTCCCAAGAGACCCAGTACTTC. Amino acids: CASSVVGSGGSQETQYF.

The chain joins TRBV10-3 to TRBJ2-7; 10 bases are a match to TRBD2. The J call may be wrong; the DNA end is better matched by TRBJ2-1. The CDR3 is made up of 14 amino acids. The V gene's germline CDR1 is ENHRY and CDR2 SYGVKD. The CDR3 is CATGTSETYNEQFF. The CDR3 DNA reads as TGTGCCACCGGGACTAGCGAGACCTACAATGAGCAGTTCTTC.

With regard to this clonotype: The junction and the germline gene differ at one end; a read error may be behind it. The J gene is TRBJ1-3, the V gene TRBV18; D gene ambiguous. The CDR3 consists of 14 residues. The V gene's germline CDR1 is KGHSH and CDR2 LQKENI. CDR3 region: CTSSRDIAGNTIYF. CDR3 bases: TGTACCAGCTCACGTGACATAGCTGGAAACACCATATATTTT.

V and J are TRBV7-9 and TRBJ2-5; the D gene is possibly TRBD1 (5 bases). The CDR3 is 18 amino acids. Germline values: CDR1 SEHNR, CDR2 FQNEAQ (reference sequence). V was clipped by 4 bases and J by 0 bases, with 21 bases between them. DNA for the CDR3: TGTGCCAGCAGCTCCCAAACAGGACAAATACGGTACCAAGAGACCCAGTACTTC. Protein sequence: CASSSQTGQIRYQETQYF.

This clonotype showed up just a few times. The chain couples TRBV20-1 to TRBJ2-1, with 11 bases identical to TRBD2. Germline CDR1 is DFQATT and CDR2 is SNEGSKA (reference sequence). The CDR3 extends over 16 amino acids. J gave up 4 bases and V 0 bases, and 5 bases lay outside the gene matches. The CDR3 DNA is TGCAGTGCTAGAGATCAGACTAGCGGGGATTACAATGAGCAGTTCTTC. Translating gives CSARDQTSGDYNEQFF.

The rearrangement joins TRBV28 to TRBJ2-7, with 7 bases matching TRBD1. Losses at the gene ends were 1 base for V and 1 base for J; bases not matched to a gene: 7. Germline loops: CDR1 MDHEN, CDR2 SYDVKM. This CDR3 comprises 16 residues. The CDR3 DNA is TGTGCCAGCAGTTTATTAAGGGGGCTACCGTCCTACGAGCAGTACTTC. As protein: CASSLLRGLPSYEQYF.

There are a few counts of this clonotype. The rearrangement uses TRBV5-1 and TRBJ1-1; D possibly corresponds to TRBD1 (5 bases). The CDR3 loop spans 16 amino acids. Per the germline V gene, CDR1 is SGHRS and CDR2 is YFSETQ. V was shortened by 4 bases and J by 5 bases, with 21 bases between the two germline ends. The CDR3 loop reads CASSENLGPRGTEAFF. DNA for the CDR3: TGCGCCAGCAGCGAGAATTTGGGGCCGCGAGGGACTGAAGCTTTCTTT. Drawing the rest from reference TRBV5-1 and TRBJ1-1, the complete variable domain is KAGVTQTPRYLIKTRGQQVTLSCSPISGHRSVSWYQQTPGQGLQFLFEYFSETQRNKGNFPGRFSGRQFSNSRSEMNVSTLELGDSALYLCASSENLGPRGTEAFFGQGTRLTVV.

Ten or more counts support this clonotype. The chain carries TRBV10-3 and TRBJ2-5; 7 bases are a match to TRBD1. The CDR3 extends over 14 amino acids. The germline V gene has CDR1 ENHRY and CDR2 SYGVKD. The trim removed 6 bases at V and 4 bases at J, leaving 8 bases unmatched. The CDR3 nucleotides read TGTGCCATCAGCGGACAGGACGAGGCAGAGACCCAGTACTTC. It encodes CAISGQDEAETQYF.

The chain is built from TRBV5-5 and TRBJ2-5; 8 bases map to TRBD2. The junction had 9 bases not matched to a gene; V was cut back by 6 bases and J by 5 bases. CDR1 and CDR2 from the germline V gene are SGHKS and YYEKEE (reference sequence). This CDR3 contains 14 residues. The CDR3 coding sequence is TGTGCCAGCATACCCGGGACTAGTGACGAGACCCAGTACTTC. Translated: CASIPGTSDETQYF.

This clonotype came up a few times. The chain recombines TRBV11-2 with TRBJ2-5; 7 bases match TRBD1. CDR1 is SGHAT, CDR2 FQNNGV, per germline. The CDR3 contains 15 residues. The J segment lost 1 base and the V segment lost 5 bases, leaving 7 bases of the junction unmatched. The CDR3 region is CASSGAGTAQETQYF. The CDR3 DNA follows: TGTGCCAGCAGCGGAGCCGGGACAGCCCAAGAGACCCAGTACTTC.

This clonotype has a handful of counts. CDR3 bases: TGCGCCAGCAGCTCTTGGGCTAACTACGAGCAGTACTTC. Protein: CASSSWANYEQYF. The chain recombines TRBV5-1 with TRBJ2-5; D gene uncertain. The better agreement between TRBJ2-7 and the DNA end casts doubt on the J call. CDR1 SGHRS and CDR2 YFSETQ come from the germline V gene. The CDR3 runs to 13 residues.

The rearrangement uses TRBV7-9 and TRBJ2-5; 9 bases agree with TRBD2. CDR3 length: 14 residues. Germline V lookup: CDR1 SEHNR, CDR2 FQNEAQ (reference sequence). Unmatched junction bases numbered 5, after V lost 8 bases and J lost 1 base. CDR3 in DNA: TGTGCCAGCGTTAGCGGGGGCCCCCAAGAGACCCAGTACTTC. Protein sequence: CASVSGGPQETQYF.

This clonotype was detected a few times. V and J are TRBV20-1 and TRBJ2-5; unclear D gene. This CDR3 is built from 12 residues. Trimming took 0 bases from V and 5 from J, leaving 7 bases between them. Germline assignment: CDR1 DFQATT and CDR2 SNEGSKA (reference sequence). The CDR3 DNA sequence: TGCAGTGCTAGAGACTCCCTGGAGACCCAGTACTTC. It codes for CSARDSLETQYF.

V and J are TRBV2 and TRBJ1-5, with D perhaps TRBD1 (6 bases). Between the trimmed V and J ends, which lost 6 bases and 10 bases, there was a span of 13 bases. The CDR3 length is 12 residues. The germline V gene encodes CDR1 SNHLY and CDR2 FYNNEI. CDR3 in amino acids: CASSLTGNPQHF. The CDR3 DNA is TGTGCCAGCAGCCTTACAGGGAACCCCCAGCATTTT.

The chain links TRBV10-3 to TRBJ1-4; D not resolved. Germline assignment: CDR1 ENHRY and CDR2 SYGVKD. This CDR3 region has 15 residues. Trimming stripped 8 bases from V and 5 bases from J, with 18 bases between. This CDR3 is CAISPDLTGNEKLFF. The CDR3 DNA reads TGTGCCATCTCTCCCGATCTCACGGGAAATGAAAAACTGTTTTTT.

CDR3 nucleotides: TGCGCCAGCAGCTTACCGGGACCGGAAGAGACCCAGTACTTC. Amino acids: CASSLPGPEETQYF. The chain recombines TRBV5-1 with TRBJ2-5; D is tentatively TRBD1 or TRBD2 (5 bases each). V was cut by 2 bases and J by 3 bases, with 11 bases left in between. Germline V gene sequence: CDR1 SGHRS, CDR2 YFSETQ. The CDR3 runs to 14 residues.

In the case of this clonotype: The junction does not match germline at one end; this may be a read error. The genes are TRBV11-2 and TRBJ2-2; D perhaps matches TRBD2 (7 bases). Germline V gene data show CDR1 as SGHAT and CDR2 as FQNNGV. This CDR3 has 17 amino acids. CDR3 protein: CASSLVRGASNTGELFF. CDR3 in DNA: TGTGCCAGCAGCTTAGTCCGGGGGGCCTCGAATACCGGGGAGCTGTTTTTT.

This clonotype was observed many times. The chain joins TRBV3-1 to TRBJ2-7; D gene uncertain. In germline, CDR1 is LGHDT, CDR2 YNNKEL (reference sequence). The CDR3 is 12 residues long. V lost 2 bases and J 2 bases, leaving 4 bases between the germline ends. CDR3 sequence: CASSQTTYEQYF. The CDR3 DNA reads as TGTGCCAGCAGCCAAACAACCTACGAGCAGTACTTC.

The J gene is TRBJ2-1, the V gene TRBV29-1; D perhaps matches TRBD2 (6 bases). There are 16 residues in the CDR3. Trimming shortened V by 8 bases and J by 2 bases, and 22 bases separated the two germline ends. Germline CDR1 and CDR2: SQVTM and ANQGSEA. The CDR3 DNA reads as TGCAGCTGGACCTGGGAGGCGGAACTCACCTACAATGAGCAGTTCTTC. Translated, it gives CSWTWEAELTYNEQFF.

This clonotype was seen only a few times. The DNA of the CDR3 is TGTGCCACCAGCAGAGATCCCCTGCTAGCGGGAGTGAACAATGAGCAGTTCTTC. This translates into CATSRDPLLAGVNNEQFF. The chain is built from TRBV15 and TRBJ2-1, with TRBD2 matching over 10 bases. CDR1 and CDR2 (germline): LNHNV, YYDKDF (reference sequence). This CDR3 is built from 18 residues. Trimming took 0 bases from V and 5 from J; bases not matched to a gene: 10. Full variable domain (rest looked up from reference TRBV15 and TRBJ2-1): DAMVIQNPRYQVTQFGKPVTLSCSQTLNHNVMYWYQQKSSQAPKLLFHYYDKDFNNEADTPDNFQSRRPNTSFCFLDIRSPGLGDTAMYLCATSRDPLLAGVNNEQFFGPGTRLTVL.

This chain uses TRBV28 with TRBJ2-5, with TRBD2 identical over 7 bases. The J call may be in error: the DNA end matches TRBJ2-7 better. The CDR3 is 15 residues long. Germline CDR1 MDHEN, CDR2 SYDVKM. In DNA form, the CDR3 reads TGTGCCAGCAGCCGCGGTGGGAGGGGTGGCTACGAGCAGTACTTC. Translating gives CASSRGGRGGYEQYF.

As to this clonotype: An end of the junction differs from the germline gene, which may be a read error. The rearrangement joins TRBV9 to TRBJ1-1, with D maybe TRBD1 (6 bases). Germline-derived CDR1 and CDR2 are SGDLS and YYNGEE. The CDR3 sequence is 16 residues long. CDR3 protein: CASSVGSGVIGTETFF. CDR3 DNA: TGTGCCAGCAGCGTAGGCTCAGGGGTGATAGGCACTGAAACTTTCTTT. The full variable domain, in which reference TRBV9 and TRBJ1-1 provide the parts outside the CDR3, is DSGVTQTPKHLITATGQRVTLRCSPRSGDLSVYWYQQSLDQGLQFLIQYYNGEERAKGNILERFSAQQFPDLHSELNLSSLELGDSALYFCASSVGSGVIGTETFFGQGTRLTVV.

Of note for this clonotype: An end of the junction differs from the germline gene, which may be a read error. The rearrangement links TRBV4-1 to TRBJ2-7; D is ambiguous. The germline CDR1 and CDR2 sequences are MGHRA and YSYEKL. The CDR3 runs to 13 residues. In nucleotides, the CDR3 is TGCGCCAGCAGCCAAGCTGACACCTACGAGCAGTGCTTC. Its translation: CASSQADTYEQCF.

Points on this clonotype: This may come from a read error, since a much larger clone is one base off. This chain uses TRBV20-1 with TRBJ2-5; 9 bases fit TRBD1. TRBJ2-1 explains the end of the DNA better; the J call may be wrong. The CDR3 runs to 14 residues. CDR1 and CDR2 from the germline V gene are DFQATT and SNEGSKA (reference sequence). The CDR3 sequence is CSAPGDRDYKEQFF. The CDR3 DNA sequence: TGCAGTGCCCCCGGGGACAGGGACTACAAGGAGCAGTTCTTC.

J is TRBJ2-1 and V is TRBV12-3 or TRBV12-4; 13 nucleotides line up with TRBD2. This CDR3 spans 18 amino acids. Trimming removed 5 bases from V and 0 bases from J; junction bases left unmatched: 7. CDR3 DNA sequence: TGTGCCAGCAGTATCGGGACTAGCGGGGTTAGCTCCTACAATGAGCAGTTCTTC. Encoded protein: CASSIGTSGVSSYNEQFF.

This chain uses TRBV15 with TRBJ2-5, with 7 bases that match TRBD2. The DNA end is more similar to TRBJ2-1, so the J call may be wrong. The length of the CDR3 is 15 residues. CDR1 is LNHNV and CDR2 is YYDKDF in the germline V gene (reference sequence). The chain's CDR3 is CATSRSGDPRDEQFF. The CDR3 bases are TGTGCCACCAGCAGAAGCGGGGACCCACGGGATGAGCAGTTCTTC.

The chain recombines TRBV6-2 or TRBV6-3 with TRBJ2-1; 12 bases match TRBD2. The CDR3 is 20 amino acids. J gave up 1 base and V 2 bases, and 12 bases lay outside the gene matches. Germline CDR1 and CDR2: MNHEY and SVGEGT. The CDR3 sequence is CASSYRPTQLAGGSYNEQFF. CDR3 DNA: TGTGCCAGCAGTTACCGACCGACCCAACTAGCGGGGGGATCCTACAATGAGCAGTTCTTC.

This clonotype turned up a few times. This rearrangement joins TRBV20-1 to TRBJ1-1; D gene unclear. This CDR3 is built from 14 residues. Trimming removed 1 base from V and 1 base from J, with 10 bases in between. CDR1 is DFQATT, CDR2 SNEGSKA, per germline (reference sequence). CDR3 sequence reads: CSARGAVQNTEAFF. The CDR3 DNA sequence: TGCAGTGCTAGAGGTGCCGTCCAGAACACTGAAGCTTTCTTT.

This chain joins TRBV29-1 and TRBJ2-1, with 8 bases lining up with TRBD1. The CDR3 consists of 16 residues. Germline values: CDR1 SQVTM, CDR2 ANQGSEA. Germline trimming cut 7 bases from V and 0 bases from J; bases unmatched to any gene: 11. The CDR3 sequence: CSAKGGQGPSYNEQFF. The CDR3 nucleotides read TGCAGCGCCAAGGGTGGACAGGGACCCTCCTACAATGAGCAGTTCTTC.

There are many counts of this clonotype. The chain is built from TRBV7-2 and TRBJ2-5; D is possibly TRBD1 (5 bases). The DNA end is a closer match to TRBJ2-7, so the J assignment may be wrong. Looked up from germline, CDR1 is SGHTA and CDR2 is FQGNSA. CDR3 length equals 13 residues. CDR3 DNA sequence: TGTGCCAGCAGCCTGGGGCCGCCCTACGAGCAGTACTTC. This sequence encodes CASSLGPPYEQYF.

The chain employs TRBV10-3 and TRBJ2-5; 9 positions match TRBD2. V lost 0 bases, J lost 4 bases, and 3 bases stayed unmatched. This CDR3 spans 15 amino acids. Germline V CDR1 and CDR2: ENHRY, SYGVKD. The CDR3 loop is CAISESSGRRETQYF. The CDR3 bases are TGTGCCATCAGTGAGTCGAGCGGGAGGAGAGAGACCCAGTACTTC.